Sequencing of this T cell receptor beta chain was carried out in a study of regulatory T cells in long-lasting Graves disease. As for the study in general: New Graves' disease cases had less than 3 months of antithyroid drugs.

CDR3 regions were amplified by Arm-PCR using iRepertoire HTBI primers to build TCR beta libraries. Per the study methods: Sequenced samples collectively carried 62 TRBV and around 15 TRBJ segments. MiXCR, applied by TCRdb to the multiplex PCR reads, yields one record per CDR3 protein. The V and J calls here are based on TCRdb, not the publication. The profile covers approximately 560,000 distinct CDR3 sequences, with 15% to 20% appearing a single time and about 11% taken by the ten largest. CDR1 and CDR2 (germline): DFQATT, SNEGSKA (reference sequence). The CDR3 sequence is 13 residues long. Trimming shortened V by 3 bases and J by 8 bases, and 11 bases separated the two germline ends. Described time point: newly diagnosed GD, antithyroid drugs for less than 3 months. Preparation of the TCR library used RNA extracted from PBMCs. The sample was also linked to a second study, of T cells in Graves' hyperthyroidism and ophthalmopathy. That work states: Absent ophthalmopathy progression within 18 months defined stable Graves' hyperthyroidism.

Sequenced material: peripheral blood mononuclear cells (PBMCs), taken at new diagnosis, from a patient treated with antithyroid drugs. The clonotype originates from a man between 18 and 29 years old with Graves disease. The V call is TRBV20-1, the J call TRBJ1-6, with unresolved D. The CDR3 nucleotides are TGCAGTGCTAGTTTAGCCGGATATTCACCCCTCCACTTT. Amino acid sequence: CSASLAGYSPLHF.